This T cell receptor beta chain was recorded in a study of blood T cell repertoires in COVID-19 (dated by TCRdb to about 2020). For the study in its entirety: Collaborator samples came from the United States, Italy and Spain and covered acute and convalescent phases of COVID-19. The prospective study material was composed of cDNA or gDNA derived from T cells, B-cell-depleted T cells, or PBMCs. Deeply sampled blood TCRbeta repertoires from subjects exposed to, actively infected with, or recovered from COVID-19 were included in the dataset. The repertoires were released in a freely available public database intended as a resource for research on the immune response to SARS-CoV-2. The samples were drawn from two sources: the first 160 participants of the ongoing ImmuneRACE study, and approximately 1,300 subjects contributed by 6 global collaborators. Nearly every sample came with metadata listing a de-identified subject ID, COVID-19 status, age in years and sex. Where HLA class I and class II types were available, the types were taken from metadata supplied by the sample provider, not from assay-based typing.

Study-level results and caveats: The amount of clinical and demographic metadata varied by source and participant and was provided uncurated.

TCRbeta CDR3 regions were amplified from genomic DNA by means of the immunoSEQ Assay, a bias-controlled multiplex PCR. The authors' analysis ran thus. The number of nucleated cells in each sample was estimated from the amplification of reference gene primers within the assay. To quantify the absolute abundance of each unique TCRbeta CDR3 rearrangement, sequence reads were collapsed and filtered. For each sample, productive Simpson clonality was calculated as the square root of Simpson's diversity index across productive rearrangements. TCRdb provides this immuneACCESS table in a form limited to in-frame rearrangements. Some clones are lacking; in checked studies, under half of them reflect an unresolved V gene, and why the rest are absent is not known. V, J and clone size were drawn from that table, and D and trimming were deduced from the DNA. Counted in this sample were fewer than 250,000 clones; 86% of them appeared once. The ten largest clonotypes hold around 1.6% of the sample.

The CDR3 spans 16 residues, from the cysteine through the phenylalanine. Just CDR3 DNA is preserved here, 48 bases in frame from base 1. Trimming leaves V shorter by 4 bases and J shorter by 5 bases, with the junction holding 13 bases beyond the gene matches. In the germline V gene, CDR1 corresponds to SGHRS and CDR2 to YFSETQ. Details on this clone: Its recognized antigen is unknown. The sample holds no much larger clone one base away, and base qualities are not on file.

Another Seattle source contributed samples from volunteer blood donors who had recovered from COVID-19. The collaborating institutions used their own protocols to collect whole blood in K2EDTA tubes. For TCRbeta analysis, collaborators shipped samples as frozen whole blood, isolated PBMCs, or DNA extracted from either of those sample types. The source is a woman aged 55-70 years who had recovered from COVID-19. This chain is built from TRBV5-1 and TRBJ2-3; 7 bases in between match TRBD1. Source material: peripheral blood. The DNA sequence follows: TGCGCCAGCAGCCCCGGAGTAAGGGGGCAGGGAGATACGCAGTATTTT. This translates into CASSPGVRGQGDTQYF.